This record covers a single T cell receptor beta chain. This clone's antigen is unknown. Base qualities are missing; no much larger clone stands one base away. The entry originates in a study of T cell changes during pregnancy in multiple sclerosis (dated by TCRdb to the late 2010s). About the study as a whole: Changes in the T cell repertoire over the course of pregnancy were examined in this study in women with multiple sclerosis.

V trim: 0 bases; J trim: 9 bases; unmatched bases: 7. From the cysteine up to the phenylalanine, the CDR3 has a length of 15 residues. Solely the CDR3 DNA is kept, with 45 bases framed from the first base. In the germline V gene, CDR1 corresponds to SGHRS and CDR2 to YFSETQ. Libraries were made using the immunoSEQ multiplex PCR assay. The clones in this table, taken by TCRdb from immuneACCESS, are in-frame only. Not every clone is retained; where verified, under half of the shortfall comes from an unresolved V gene, and the cause of the rest is unknown. Here the sample has fewer than 75,000 clones; around 90% occur a single time. The ten largest clones represent roughly 3.5% of the sample.

This clonotype was sampled from a female donor in good health, enrolled as a control in a pregnancy study. Sample: peripheral blood, taken after pregnancy. This receptor chain uses TRBV5-1 and TRBJ2-1; the junction holds 9 bases that match TRBD1. The nucleotide sequence reads as follows: TGCGCCAGCAGCTTGGGACAGGGGGTTCTATTTGAGCAGTTCTTC. Its protein reads: CASSLGQGVLFEQFF.